The 15 T cell receptor beta chains reported below all come from one sample, sequenced in a study of CD8 T cells in ankylosing spondylitis. MiXCR, applied by TCRdb to the 5' RACE reads, yields one record per CDR3 protein. This table holds 250,000 to 400,000 distinct CDR3 sequences, roughly 12% found once. The sequenced sample was blood, either unsorted or a sorted T cell fraction (not recorded which). These TCRs come from a female donor with ankylosing spondylitis or in good health (not recorded which).

Regarding this clonotype: A read error may be the cause here, since a much bigger clone is one base away. V usage is TRBV11-2 and J usage is TRBJ2-1, with D possibly TRBD1 on 5 matching bases. The germline gives CDR1 SGHAT, CDR2 FQNNGV. V lost 10 bases and J 2 bases, leaving 18 bases between the germline ends. The CDR3 spans 15 residues. The CDR3 protein is CANRLEYGAYNEQFF. For the CDR3, the DNA is TGTGCCAACAGGCTTGAGTACGGCGCCTACAATGAGCAGTTCTTC.

V and J are TRBV12-3 or TRBV12-4 and TRBJ1-4; D remains ambiguous. Trimming cost V 6 bases and J 5 bases, with 13 bases left between them. CDR3 length: 14 residues. CDR3 sequence (DNA): TGTGCCAGCAGCCCCTACAGAGTAAATGAAAAACTGTTTTTT. It codes for CASSPYRVNEKLFF.

This clonotype was observed a few times. This chain uses TRBV6-2 or TRBV6-3 with TRBJ2-4, with 12 bases fitting TRBD2. The CDR3 covers 18 residues. With V trimmed by 5 bases and J by 1 base, 9 bases remained unmatched. Germline loops: CDR1 MNHEY, CDR2 SVGEGT. In DNA form, the CDR3 reads TGTGCCAGCAGTAGCCCTAGCGGGAGGGCCGGGGCCAAAAACATTCAGTACTTC. Translation gives CASSSPSGRAGAKNIQYF.

This sequence joins TRBV7-2 and TRBJ2-2; 12 nucleotides match TRBD1. There are 17 residues in the CDR3. Trimming removed 5 bases from V and 5 bases from J; junction bases left unmatched: 9. From germline, CDR1 is SGHTA and CDR2 FQGNSA. This CDR3 is CASSPGLGQGATGELFF. The CDR3 bases are TGTGCCAGCAGCCCAGGACTGGGACAGGGGGCAACCGGGGAGCTGTTTTTT.

This clonotype was found a few times. CDR3 loop: CASSLGTSANYGYTF. In nucleotides, the CDR3 is TGTGCCAGCAGCTTAGGGACATCCGCTAACTATGGCTACACCTTC. The genes are TRBV7-8 and TRBJ1-2, with a possible D match to TRBD1 (5 bases). The CDR3 is 15 residues long. V lost 1 base and J 0 bases, leaving 9 bases between the germline ends. Germline assignment: CDR1 SGHVS and CDR2 FQNEAQ.

The sample holds a few counts of this clonotype. DNA of the CDR3: TGTGCCAGCAGCTGGGACAGCCCTACCTCTGGGGCCAACGTCCTGACTTTC. Protein: CASSWDSPTSGANVLTF. V and J are TRBV5-5 and TRBJ2-6, with 7 bases fitting TRBD1. The CDR3 extends over 17 amino acids. Germline values: CDR1 SGHKS, CDR2 YYEKEE (reference sequence). V trimming: 3 bases; J trimming: 0 bases; junction bases outside the gene matches: 6.

The chain recombines TRBV19 with TRBJ2-1; 10 nucleotides align to TRBD2. The J segment lost 7 bases and the V segment lost 1 base, leaving 7 bases of the junction unmatched. CDR3 length equals 16 residues. Germline CDR1 LNHDA, CDR2 SQIVND (reference sequence). CDR3: CASSIVPPSGSNEQFF. DNA for the CDR3: TGTGCCAGTAGTATAGTACCCCCTAGCGGGAGTAATGAGCAGTTCTTC.

V and J are TRBV20-1 and TRBJ2-1; the match to TRBD2 covers 13 bases. From germline, CDR1 is DFQATT and CDR2 SNEGSKA (reference sequence). Losses at the gene ends were 1 base for V and 15 bases for J; bases not matched to a gene: 6. This CDR3 comprises 13 residues. This CDR3 reads CSARGPLAGGRFF. The CDR3 DNA reads TGCAGTGCTAGAGGTCCACTAGCGGGGGGGAGGTTCTTC.

This clonotype was counted at least ten times. This chain links TRBV20-1 with TRBJ2-4, with 10 positions matching TRBD1. The CDR3 consists of 14 residues. Looked up from germline, CDR1 is DFQATT and CDR2 is SNEGSKA (reference sequence). The J segment lost 6 bases and the V segment lost 3 bases, leaving 5 bases of the junction unmatched. The CDR3 DNA follows: TGCAGTGCTAGTGTTAGGACAGGGGGAAACATTCAGTACTTC. Translating gives CSASVRTGGNIQYF.

The V call is TRBV29-1, the J call TRBJ2-1; D remains ambiguous. Trimming left V 7 bases short and J 4 bases short, with 5 bases between. Per the germline V gene, CDR1 is SQVTM and CDR2 is ANQGSEA. The CDR3 is made up of 10 amino acids. The CDR3 loop reads CSAMYNEQFF. CDR3 nucleotides: TGCAGCGCAATGTACAATGAGCAGTTCTTC.

This clonotype was seen many times. The chain carries TRBV10-3 and TRBJ2-1, with 7 nucleotides matching TRBD2. The CDR3 runs 16 residues. The germline gives CDR1 ENHRY, CDR2 SYGVKD. With V trimmed by 1 base and J by 10 bases, 13 bases remained unmatched. Here the CDR3 DNA reads TGTGCCATCAGTGAGTTCCCGTCACGGGGGGTTGGCGAGCAGTTCTTC. It translates to CAISEFPSRGVGEQFF.

This chain uses TRBV12-3 or TRBV12-4 with TRBJ1-5; D remains ambiguous. This CDR3 comprises 13 residues. Trimming removed 6 bases at V and 4 bases at J, with 10 bases between. The CDR3 nucleotides read TGTGCCAGCAGCCCTTCCCAAAATCAGCCCCAGCATTTT. Amino acids: CASSPSQNQPQHF.

The V and J genes are TRBV11-1 and TRBJ2-2; 13 bases are shared with TRBD2. Germline V lookup: CDR1 SGHAT, CDR2 FQDESV (reference sequence). This CDR3 is built from 18 residues. With 6 bases clipped from V and 5 bases from J, the junction kept 12 bases outside the gene matches. CDR3 bases: TGTGCCAGCAGTCACCCCGGACTAGCGGGAGTAAGAACCGGGGAGCTGTTTTTT. Its translation: CASSHPGLAGVRTGELFF. Looking up the rest from reference TRBV11-1 and TRBJ2-2 gives the full variable domain: EAEVAQSPRYKITEKSQAVAFWCDPISGHATLYWYRQILGQGPELLVQFQDESVVDDSQLPKDRFSAERLKGVDSTLKIQPAELGDSAMYLCASSHPGLAGVRTGELFFGEGSRLTVL.

This clonotype has at least ten counts. CDR3 loop: CASSQGLGAAYEQYF. The CDR3 DNA sequence: TGTGCCAGCAGCCAAGGGTTGGGAGCGGCCTACGAGCAGTACTTC. This rearrangement joins TRBV4-2 to TRBJ2-7, with D maybe TRBD2 (5 bases). Germline V gene sequence: CDR1 LGHNA, CDR2 YNFKEQ. V lost 1 base and J lost 2, with 12 bases in between. This CDR3 has 15 amino acids.

This sequence joins TRBV7-2 and TRBJ1-5, with unresolved D. The ends were cut back, 1 base at V and 1 base at J, with 14 bases in the middle. The CDR3 spans 17 residues. CDR1 SGHTA and CDR2 FQGNSA come from the germline V gene. Here the CDR3 reads CASSLGHPGYSNQPQHF. CDR3 nucleotides: TGTGCCAGCAGCTTAGGTCATCCAGGCTACAGCAATCAGCCCCAGCATTTT.